This TCR beta chain came from a study of blood T cell repertoires in COVID-19. Study in general: There were acute and convalescent COVID-19 samples, and they came from the United States, Italy and Spain.

The CDR3 contains 14 residues. CDR1 ENHRY and CDR2 SYGVKD come from the germline V gene. V lost 3 bases and J lost 7, with 10 bases in between. This clone has just one count. TCRdb's copy holds only in-frame clones and misses some; the assay was immunoSEQ multiplex PCR. The table has fewer than 350,000 clones, approximately 83% seen once; the top ten hold less than 2.5%. The sample comprised PBMCs or T cells enriched from blood (not recorded which). The TCR comes from a man under 40 who had recovered from COVID-19. V and J are TRBV10-3 and TRBJ1-6, with D possibly matching TRBD1 (5 bases). CDR3 in DNA: TGTGCCATCAGTGAATCAGGGAAAAATTCACCCCTCCACTTT. Its translation is CAISESGKNSPLHF.